Each of the 15 T cell receptor beta chains below was sequenced from the same sample in a study of OX40 agonist ivuxolimab in advanced cancers. Repertoires were generated with immunoSEQ multiplex PCR, while TCRdb's copy carries only in-frame clones and drops some. The table includes 72,000 or so clones, roughly nine tenths detected once. Sequencing was performed on CD4+ or CD8+ T cells sorted from blood, taken in a trial of the OX40 agonist ivuxolimab. The source is an adult with an advanced solid tumor such as melanoma, head and neck, liver or kidney cancer.

This chain joins TRBV6-4 and TRBJ2-3; 7 bases align to TRBD2. V shed 6 bases and J 2 bases; nucleotides not matched to a gene: 5. The length of the CDR3 is 14 residues. CDR1 MRHNA and CDR2 SNTAGT come from the germline V gene. In DNA, the CDR3 is TGTGCCAGCAGACCGGGACTATCCACAGATACGCAGTATTTT. Translated, it gives CASRPGLSTDTQYF.

The V gene is TRBV6-1, the J gene TRBJ2-7; D remains unclear. Germline CDR1 is MNHNS and CDR2 is SASEGT. The CDR3 runs 14 residues. V was cut by 6 bases and J by 2 bases, with 14 bases left in between. CDR3 sequence reads: CASSPFYGAYEQYF. The CDR3 bases are TGTGCCAGCAGCCCTTTTTATGGTGCCTACGAGCAGTACTTC.

The chain couples TRBV28 to TRBJ2-7; the D gene is possibly TRBD1 (6 bases). The CDR3 totals 13 residues. The V gene lost 8 bases and the J gene lost 5 bases, with 16 bases spanning the gap. Germline V gene sequence: CDR1 MDHEN, CDR2 SYDVKM. The CDR3 loop reads CASFQQGPHEQYF. The CDR3 region has the DNA TGTGCCAGCTTTCAACAGGGTCCCCACGAGCAGTACTTC.

This clone has only a few counts. J is TRBJ2-7 and V is TRBV18, with D perhaps given as TRBD1 or TRBD2 (6 bases each). Looked up from germline, CDR1 is KGHSH and CDR2 is LQKENI. The CDR3 contains 13 residues. Between the trimmed V and J ends, which lost 2 bases and 7 bases, there was a span of 12 bases. In DNA form, the CDR3 reads TGTGCCAGCTCACCAGCCGGGGGCGGGGAGCAGTACTTC. Its protein is CASSPAGGGEQYF.

The chain carries TRBV28 and TRBJ2-7; 9 bases are a match to TRBD1. The CDR3 sequence is 15 residues long. After removal of 6 bases from V and 1 base from J, the junction contained 7 bases not matched to a gene. CDR1 MDHEN and CDR2 SYDVKM come from the germline V gene. CDR3 bases: TGTGCCAGCAGCTTGCCGGGACAGGGATCCTACGAGCAGTACTTC. It translates to CASSLPGQGSYEQYF.

The chain has TRBV20-1 and TRBJ2-5; possibly TRBD2 for D (6 bases). Germline CDR1 reads DFQATT; CDR2 reads SNEGSKA (reference sequence). CDR3 length: 11 amino acids. The V end lost 3 bases, the J end lost 5 bases, and 7 bases lay between the germline ends. In nucleotides, the CDR3 is TGCAGTGCTAGGGCGGGGGAGACCCAGTACTTC. Its protein is CSARAGETQYF.

V gene TRBV19 combines with J gene TRBJ1-5; D perhaps matches TRBD1 (6 bases). The V end was cut by 2 bases, the J end by 4 bases, with 15 bases between. This CDR3 region has 16 residues. CDR1 is LNHDA and CDR2 is SQIVND in the germline V gene (reference sequence). The CDR3 spells CASSIRQGSVNQPQHF. As DNA, the CDR3 is TGTGCCAGTAGTATACGGCAGGGGAGCGTGAATCAGCCCCAGCATTTT.

The V call is TRBV6-5, the J call TRBJ1-2; the D gene is possibly TRBD1 (6 bases). The CDR3 is 13 amino acids. Germline V gene data show CDR1 as MNHEY and CDR2 as SVGAGI. The ends were cut back, 6 bases at V and 3 bases at J, with 11 bases in the middle. The CDR3 sequence is CASRTDRDYGYTF. The DNA of the CDR3 is TGTGCCAGCAGGACGGACAGAGACTATGGCTACACCTTC.

The gene calls are TRBV14 and TRBJ2-5, with D tentatively TRBD2 (6 bases). Per germline, CDR1 SGHDN and CDR2 FVKESK. Trimming removed 1 base from V and 7 bases from J, with 13 bases in between. The CDR3 totals 14 residues. The CDR3 sequence is CASSQGGGIGTQYF. The CDR3 DNA is TGTGCCAGCAGCCAAGGTGGCGGGATAGGGACCCAGTACTTC. The variable domain in full, completed from reference TRBV14 and TRBJ2-5, reads EAGVTQFPSHSVIEKGQTVTLRCDPISGHDNLYWYRRVMGKEIKFLLHFVKESKQDESGMPNNRFLAERTGGTYSTLKVQPAELEDSGVYFCASSQGGGIGTQYFGPGTRLLVL.

V gene TRBV5-4 combines with J gene TRBJ2-2; 8 bases match TRBD1. V lost 2 bases and J lost 5; bases outside the gene matches: 2. The CDR3 spans 14 residues. Germline CDR1 is SGHNT and CDR2 is YYREEE (reference sequence). The CDR3 region is CASSLQGETGELFF. The CDR3 DNA is TGTGCCAGCAGCTTACAGGGGGAAACCGGGGAGCTGTTTTTT.

The chain recombines TRBV5-1 with TRBJ1-1; D is perhaps TRBD1 (6 bases). The V end lost 6 bases, the J end lost 0 bases, and 12 bases lay between the germline ends. CDR3 length: 14 residues. From germline, CDR1 is SGHRS and CDR2 YFSETQ. The CDR3 coding sequence is TGCGCCAGCAACCCGGAGGGGGTGAACACTGAAGCTTTCTTT. It specifies CASNPEGVNTEAFF.

The CDR3 is CASTLRDPYSPEQYF. The CDR3 bases are TGTGCCAGTACCCTCCGGGACCCTTATAGCCCCGAGCAGTACTTC. The rearrangement uses TRBV19 and TRBJ2-7; D tentatively fits TRBD1 or TRBD2 (5 bases each). Per the germline V gene, CDR1 is LNHDA and CDR2 is SQIVND (reference sequence). Trimming removed 7 bases at V and 6 bases at J, with 22 bases between. The CDR3 is made up of 15 amino acids.

The chain joins TRBV5-4 to TRBJ2-5, with 10 bases matching TRBD2. Trimming took 3 bases from V and 5 from J; bases not matched to a gene: 7. The CDR3 length is 15 residues. CDR1 SGHNT and CDR2 YYREEE come from the germline V gene (reference sequence). In DNA form, the CDR3 reads TGTGCCAGCAGCTCGGCTAGCGGGAGTCGCGAGACCCAGTACTTC. It specifies CASSSASGSRETQYF.

V gene TRBV7-2 combines with J gene TRBJ1-6; 8 bases align to TRBD1. Per germline, CDR1 SGHTA and CDR2 FQGNSA. The CDR3 runs 18 residues. After removal of 1 base from V and 6 bases from J, the junction contained 11 bases not matched to a gene. The CDR3 spells CASSLDAGGAPFNSPLHF. CDR3 bases: TGTGCCAGCAGCTTAGACGCAGGGGGCGCCCCATTTAATTCACCCCTCCACTTT.

This chain links TRBV5-1 with TRBJ1-3; unclear D gene. V lost 1 base, J lost 1 base, and 15 bases lay in between. The CDR3 covers 17 residues. Germline V gene data show CDR1 as SGHRS and CDR2 as YFSETQ. CDR3 loop: CASSLNPRISSGNTIYF. The CDR3, as DNA: TGCGCCAGCAGCTTGAACCCTCGGATCTCGTCTGGAAACACCATATATTTT. Filled out from reference TRBV5-1 and TRBJ1-3, the complete variable domain reads KAGVTQTPRYLIKTRGQQVTLSCSPISGHRSVSWYQQTPGQGLQFLFEYFSETQRNKGNFPGRFSGRQFSNSRSEMNVSTLELGDSALYLCASSLNPRISSGNTIYFGEGSWLTVV.